This TCR beta chain was sequenced during a study of blood T cell repertoires in COVID-19. Study-level background: Specimens from acute and convalescent COVID-19 originated in the United States, Italy and Spain.

The CDR3 spans 15 residues. Deletions cut 3 bases from V and 8 bases from J, with 14 bases between. CDR1 and CDR2 from the germline V gene are ENHRY and SYGVKD. TCRdb keeps only in-frame clones here, not all; method: immunoSEQ multiplex PCR. The sample has about 190,000 clones; around 80% are singletons. The source is a woman over 75 with active or convalescent COVID-19. Sequenced input: peripheral blood. The chain employs TRBV10-3 and TRBJ1-6; D remains unclear. CDR3 sequence (DNA): TGTGCCATCAGTGACTCGTCCCCAATAGATTCACCCCTCCACTTT. Translation gives CAISDSSPIDSPLHF.